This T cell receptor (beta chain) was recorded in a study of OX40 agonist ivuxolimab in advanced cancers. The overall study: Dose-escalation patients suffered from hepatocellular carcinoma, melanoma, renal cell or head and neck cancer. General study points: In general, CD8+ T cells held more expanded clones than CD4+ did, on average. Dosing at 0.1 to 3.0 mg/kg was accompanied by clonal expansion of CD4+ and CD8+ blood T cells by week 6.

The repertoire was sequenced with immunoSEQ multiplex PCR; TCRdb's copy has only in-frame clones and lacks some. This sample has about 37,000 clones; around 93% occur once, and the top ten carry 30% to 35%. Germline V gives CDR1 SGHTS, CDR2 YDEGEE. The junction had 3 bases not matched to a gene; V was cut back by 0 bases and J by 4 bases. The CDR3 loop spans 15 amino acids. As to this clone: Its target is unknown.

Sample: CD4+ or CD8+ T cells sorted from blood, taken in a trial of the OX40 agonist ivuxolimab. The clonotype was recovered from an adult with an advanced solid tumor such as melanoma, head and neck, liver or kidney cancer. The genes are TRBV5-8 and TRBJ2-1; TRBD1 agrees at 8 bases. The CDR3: CASSLGDRIYNEQFF. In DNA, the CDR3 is TGTGCCAGCAGCTTGGGGGACAGGATTTACAATGAGCAGTTCTTC.